Listed below are T cell receptor beta chains from one sample, sequenced in a study of OX40 agonist ivuxolimab in advanced cancers. The protocol was immunoSEQ multiplex PCR, while the TCRdb copy is restricted to in-frame clones and leaves out a portion. Found here are around 100,000 clones, roughly nine tenths of them singletons; the top ten hold approximately 2.5%. This material consisted of CD4+ or CD8+ T cells sorted from blood, taken in a trial of the OX40 agonist ivuxolimab. These receptors originate from an adult with an advanced solid tumor such as melanoma, head and neck, liver or kidney cancer. Each CDR3 is given with its conserved first and last residue. A D gene is named only where the DNA matches it firmly. Size is omitted from some rows. Given values are once, few, many or a class for expanded clones.

d_call: .
v_call: TRBV28
clone_size: .
j_call: TRBJ2-5
cdr3_aa: CASRDFQETQYF
cdr3_nt: TGTGCCAGCCGTGACTTTCAAGAGACCCAGTACTTC

d_call: .
v_call: TRBV7-9
clone_size: .
j_call: TRBJ1-2
cdr3_aa: CASSRSGSGYTF
cdr3_nt: TGTGCCAGCAGCAGAAGTGGGAGCGGCTACACCTTC

d_call: .
v_call: TRBV14
clone_size: .
j_call: TRBJ1-4
cdr3_aa: CASPGGLINEKLFF
cdr3_nt: TGTGCCAGCCCCGGAGGGTTGATTAATGAAAAACTGTTTTTT

d_call: TRBD1
v_call: TRBV5-1
clone_size: .
j_call: TRBJ2-1
cdr3_aa: CASSPGQGVRNEQFF
cdr3_nt: TGCGCCAGCAGCCCGGGACAGGGAGTTCGTAATGAGCAGTTCTTC

d_call: .
v_call: TRBV2
clone_size: .
j_call: TRBJ2-3
cdr3_aa: CAEQRSSSTDTQYF
cdr3_nt: TGTGCCGAACAGCGGTCCTCTAGCACAGATACGCAGTATTTT

d_call: TRBD2
v_call: TRBV18
clone_size: .
j_call: TRBJ2-5
cdr3_aa: CASSTKRTSGSSAGQETQYF
cdr3_nt: TGTGCCAGCTCAACGAAAAGGACTAGCGGGAGTAGTGCGGGCCAAGAGACCCAGTACTTC

d_call: TRBD2
v_call: TRBV19
clone_size: .
j_call: TRBJ2-1
cdr3_aa: CASSIPAGRSGRFHEQFF
cdr3_nt: TGTGCCAGTAGTATCCCCGCCGGGAGGAGCGGGAGGTTCCATGAGCAGTTCTTC

d_call: .
v_call: TRBV28
clone_size: .
j_call: TRBJ2-7
cdr3_aa: CASSQQGGDSYEQYF
cdr3_nt: TGTGCCAGCAGTCAGCAGGGGGGAGATAGCTACGAGCAGTACTTC

d_call: .
v_call: TRBV19
clone_size: .
j_call: TRBJ2-3
cdr3_aa: CASSTTGDGGAQYF
cdr3_nt: TGTGCCAGTAGTACGACAGGGGACGGGGGGGCGCAGTATTTT

d_call: .
v_call: TRBV6-5
clone_size: .
j_call: TRBJ2-7
cdr3_aa: CASSMMSFSYEQYF
cdr3_nt: TGTGCCAGCTCAATGATGAGTTTCTCCTACGAGCAGTACTTC

d_call: .
v_call: TRBV28
clone_size: .
j_call: TRBJ1-3
cdr3_aa: CASSLLGNTIYF
cdr3_nt: TGTGCCAGCAGTTTACTGGGAAACACCATATATTTT

d_call: TRBD1
v_call: TRBV6-5
clone_size: .
j_call: TRBJ2-2
cdr3_aa: CASSYTLPQGTGELFF
cdr3_nt: TGTGCCAGCAGTTACACACTACCACAGGGGACCGGGGAGCTGTTTTTT

d_call: .
v_call: TRBV7-2
clone_size: .
j_call: TRBJ2-7
cdr3_aa: CASSVRVGEQYF
cdr3_nt: TGTGCCAGCAGCGTCAGGGTGGGCGAGCAGTACTTC

d_call: TRBD2
v_call: TRBV7-2
clone_size: .
j_call: TRBJ2-5
cdr3_aa: CASSFGGVWLAGSGTTQYF
cdr3_nt: TGTGCCAGCAGCTTCGGTGGGGTTTGGCTAGCGGGCAGTGGGACGACCCAGTACTTC

d_call: .
v_call: TRBV6-6
clone_size: .
j_call: TRBJ1-5
cdr3_aa: CASSYSTRRGQPQHF
cdr3_nt: TGTGCCAGCAGTTACTCGACCAGGCGGGGTCAGCCCCAGCATTTT

d_call: TRBD2
v_call: TRBV30
clone_size: .
j_call: TRBJ2-5
cdr3_aa: CACPTTSGRETQYF
cdr3_nt: TGTGCCTGCCCGACGACTAGCGGGAGAGAGACCCAGTACTTC

d_call: .
v_call: TRBV7-9
clone_size: .
j_call: TRBJ1-1
cdr3_aa: CASSPRGPTNTEAFF
cdr3_nt: TGTGCCAGCAGCCCCCGGGGCCCTACGAACACTGAAGCTTTCTTT

d_call: .
v_call: TRBV18
clone_size: .
j_call: TRBJ2-7
cdr3_aa: CASSPQNTYEQYF
cdr3_nt: TGTGCCAGCTCACCACAAAATACCTACGAGCAGTACTTC

d_call: .
v_call: TRBV28
clone_size: .
j_call: TRBJ2-1
cdr3_aa: CASSFRVYNEQFF
cdr3_nt: TGTGCCAGCAGTTTTCGGGTCTACAATGAGCAGTTCTTC

d_call: TRBD2
v_call: TRBV30
clone_size: .
j_call: TRBJ2-7
cdr3_aa: CAWRRGTSGRSGQYF
cdr3_nt: TGTGCCTGGAGACGCGGGACTAGCGGGAGATCGGGGCAGTACTTC

d_call: TRBD2
v_call: TRBV6-1
clone_size: .
j_call: TRBJ2-3
cdr3_aa: CASIREVLADTQYF
cdr3_nt: TGTGCCAGCATCCGGGAGGTGCTCGCAGATACGCAGTATTTT

d_call: TRBD2
v_call: TRBV18
clone_size: once
j_call: TRBJ2-5
cdr3_aa: CASSYPGLARETQYF
cdr3_nt: TGTGCCAGCTCATATCCGGGACTAGCGAGGGAGACCCAGTACTTC

d_call: .
v_call: TRBV2
clone_size: .
j_call: TRBJ1-1
cdr3_aa: CASSVIDSTEAFF
cdr3_nt: TGTGCCAGCAGTGTTATTGACAGCACTGAAGCTTTCTTT

d_call: TRBD1
v_call: TRBV18
clone_size: .
j_call: TRBJ2-7
cdr3_aa: CASSPPNRGNVDEQYF
cdr3_nt: TGTGCCAGCTCACCACCGAACAGGGGTAACGTCGACGAGCAGTACTTC

d_call: TRBD2
v_call: TRBV7-2
clone_size: .
j_call: TRBJ2-1
cdr3_aa: CASSLRLAGGSSYNEQFF
cdr3_nt: TGTGCCAGCAGCCTCAGACTAGCGGGAGGGAGCTCCTACAATGAGCAGTTCTTC

d_call: TRBD1
v_call: TRBV7-9
clone_size: once
j_call: TRBJ2-5
cdr3_aa: CASSPLQGPKRETQYF
cdr3_nt: TGTGCCAGCAGCCCCTTACAGGGGCCTAAAAGAGAGACCCAGTACTTC

d_call: .
v_call: TRBV2
clone_size: .
j_call: TRBJ1-4
cdr3_aa: CASRNQGLGFEKLFF
cdr3_nt: TGTGCCAGCAGGAATCAGGGATTGGGTTTTGAAAAACTGTTTTTT

d_call: TRBD2
v_call: TRBV10-1
clone_size: .
j_call: TRBJ2-1
cdr3_aa: CASSEAAGYNEQFF
cdr3_nt: TGCGCCAGCAGTGAAGCAGCGGGGTACAATGAGCAGTTCTTC

d_call: TRBD1
v_call: TRBV11-2
clone_size: .
j_call: TRBJ2-3
cdr3_aa: CASSYGTGGDTQYF
cdr3_nt: TGTGCCAGCAGCTATGGGACAGGGGGAGATACGCAGTATTTT

d_call: TRBD1
v_call: TRBV6-5
clone_size: .
j_call: TRBJ2-1
cdr3_aa: CASRGQGRGNEQFF
cdr3_nt: TGTGCCAGCAGAGGACAGGGAAGAGGCAATGAGCAGTTCTTC

d_call: .
v_call: TRBV7-3
clone_size: .
j_call: TRBJ1-1
cdr3_aa: CASSQWGLTEAFF
cdr3_nt: TGTGCCAGCAGCCAATGGGGGCTCACTGAAGCTTTCTTT

d_call: .
v_call: TRBV5-1
clone_size: .
j_call: TRBJ2-1
cdr3_aa: CASSPGRKNEQFF
cdr3_nt: TGCGCCAGCAGCCCTGGGAGGAAAAATGAGCAGTTCTTC

d_call: .
v_call: TRBV25-1
clone_size: once
j_call: TRBJ1-1
cdr3_aa: CASSTGGAEAFF
cdr3_nt: TGTGCCAGCAGCACCGGGGGCGCTGAAGCTTTCTTT

d_call: TRBD2
v_call: TRBV5-1
clone_size: .
j_call: TRBJ2-1
cdr3_aa: CASSLTSGDYNEQFF
cdr3_nt: TGCGCCAGCAGCTTGACTAGCGGGGATTACAATGAGCAGTTCTTC

d_call: TRBD2
v_call: TRBV5-1
clone_size: .
j_call: TRBJ2-1
cdr3_aa: CASTRSSSGGYNEQFF
cdr3_nt: TGCGCCAGCACCCGCAGTTCTAGCGGGGGGTACAATGAGCAGTTCTTC

d_call: .
v_call: TRBV2
clone_size: .
j_call: TRBJ2-1
cdr3_aa: CASTTDSGPYNEQFF
cdr3_nt: TGTGCCAGCACCACGGACTCCGGGCCCTACAATGAGCAGTTCTTC

d_call: .
v_call: TRBV28
clone_size: .
j_call: TRBJ1-5
cdr3_aa: CASNQGQISNQPQHF
cdr3_nt: TGTGCCAGCAACCAGGGTCAGATTAGCAATCAGCCCCAGCATTTT

d_call: TRBD2
v_call: TRBV11-2
clone_size: .
j_call: TRBJ2-3
cdr3_aa: CASSSGRLTDTQYF
cdr3_nt: TGTGCCAGCAGCTCCGGGAGGCTCACAGATACGCAGTATTTT

d_call: TRBD1
v_call: TRBV2
clone_size: .
j_call: TRBJ2-2
cdr3_aa: CASSGQGTGELFF
cdr3_nt: TGTGCCAGCAGTGGACAGGGGACCGGGGAGCTGTTTTTT

d_call: TRBD1
v_call: TRBV19
clone_size: .
j_call: TRBJ1-5
cdr3_aa: CASSIAPGTGIHQPQHF
cdr3_nt: TGTGCCAGTAGTATAGCCCCCGGGACAGGGATTCATCAGCCCCAGCATTTT

d_call: TRBD1
v_call: TRBV7-6
clone_size: .
j_call: TRBJ2-7
cdr3_aa: CASSLGGQGSYEQYF
cdr3_nt: TGTGCCAGCAGCTTAGGAGGACAGGGGTCCTACGAGCAGTACTTC

d_call: .
v_call: TRBV6-1
clone_size: .
j_call: TRBJ1-4
cdr3_aa: CASSESFNEKLFF
cdr3_nt: TGTGCCAGCAGTGAGTCCTTTAATGAAAAACTGTTTTTT

d_call: .
v_call: TRBV4-1
clone_size: .
j_call: TRBJ1-4
cdr3_aa: CASSQDFQTATNEKLFF
cdr3_nt: TGCGCCAGCAGCCAAGATTTTCAGACTGCAACTAATGAAAAACTGTTTTTT

d_call: .
v_call: TRBV9
clone_size: .
j_call: TRBJ2-7
cdr3_aa: CASSVDSMVGEQYF
cdr3_nt: TGTGCCAGCAGCGTAGACTCGATGGTAGGCGAGCAATACTTC

d_call: TRBD2
v_call: TRBV13
clone_size: .
j_call: TRBJ2-3
cdr3_aa: CASSSLTSGSGTDTQYF
cdr3_nt: TGTGCCAGCAGCTCTTTGACTAGCGGGAGTGGAACAGATACGCAGTATTTT

d_call: .
v_call: TRBV6-5
clone_size: .
j_call: TRBJ2-5
cdr3_aa: CASSYSLAQETQYF
cdr3_nt: TGTGCCAGCAGTTACTCGCTAGCCCAAGAGACCCAGTACTTC

d_call: .
v_call: TRBV6-5
clone_size: .
j_call: TRBJ2-7
cdr3_aa: CASSYEAGSTYEQYF
cdr3_nt: TGTGCCAGCAGTTATGAGGCAGGGTCGACCTACGAGCAGTACTTC

d_call: .
v_call: TRBV27
clone_size: .
j_call: TRBJ2-7
cdr3_aa: CASSFSGGGYAQYF
cdr3_nt: TGTGCCAGCAGTTTCTCGGGTGGAGGGTATGCGCAGTACTTC

d_call: .
v_call: TRBV28
clone_size: .
j_call: TRBJ2-7
cdr3_aa: CASSSGTSYEQYF
cdr3_nt: TGTGCCAGCAGTTCCGGGACAAGCTACGAGCAGTACTTC

d_call: TRBD1
v_call: TRBV5-4
clone_size: .
j_call: TRBJ1-4
cdr3_aa: CASSLKGQGFTNEKLFF
cdr3_nt: TGTGCCAGCAGCTTGAAGGGACAGGGGTTCACTAATGAAAAACTGTTTTTT

d_call: .
v_call: TRBV18
clone_size: once
j_call: TRBJ2-7
cdr3_aa: CASSPSMGYGEQYF
cdr3_nt: TGTGCCAGCTCCCCCTCTATGGGGTACGGTGAGCAGTACTTC

d_call: .
v_call: TRBV6-5
clone_size: .
j_call: TRBJ2-7
cdr3_aa: CASRGTIVHEQYF
cdr3_nt: TGTGCCAGCAGGGGGACCATCGTCCACGAGCAGTACTTC